This TCR beta chain was found in a study of T cells expressing NK-cell markers (dated by TCRdb to the early 2020s). Some background on the complete study: In sorted CD3+CD56+NKG2C+, CD3+CD56+NKG2C- and CD3+CD56-NKG2C+ T-cell subsets from several donors, TCR beta-chain repertoires were profiled. Of the eight sequenced donors, seven were found to be HCMV-seropositive and one was found to be HCMV-seronegative. The libraries were sequenced on Illumina HiSeq 2000/2500, MiSeq or NextSeq, producing 2 x 150 bp reads. The eight sequenced donors were randomly selected healthy volunteers, three men and five women. Overall results and qualifications from the work: It remained unclear whether the expanded NKG2C-expressing T cell clones were specific for HCMV antigens. Those dominant clonotypes were again the most abundant among CD3+CD56-NKG2C+ cells in a handful of donors, at roughly 28.3-65%. In more than five donors, the dominant CD3+CD56+NKG2C+ clonotypes were found to rank among the top 10 CD8+ clonotypes and to make up 1.0-7.0% of CD8+ T cells.

Sequencing used an Illumina HiSeq 2000. TCR beta cDNA libraries were prepared using 5'RACE template switching, which introduced a universal primer site and unique molecular identifiers. Priming for cDNA synthesis came from the TCR beta constant segment, and two successive PCR amplification steps followed. The authors' pipeline ran thus. MIGEC was used to demultiplex reads and group the reads by UMI, and MiTCR was used to assemble and quantify clonotypes. To remove erroneous sequences, TCR cDNA sequences were retained only when supported by two or more reads. The tcR package was used for downstream repertoire analysis, and clonotypes were matched between fractions using CDR3 nucleotide sequence together with V segment. VDJmatch was used to annotate antigen specificity against VDJdb, with one amino acid substitution in CDR3 permitted. Following reprocessing of the reads by TCRdb, the data hold one row per CDR3 protein sequence and no DNA is available. These V and J calls originate from TCRdb's pipeline instead of the authors' own analysis. This sample's table carries roughly 390,000 distinct CDR3 sequences. The ten biggest clones cover over 4% of the sample.

Comments on this clonotype: Which antigen it targets is not known.

HCMV serostatus was determined by detecting HCMV-specific IgG in serum with a commercial ELISA kit. Ficoll density gradient centrifugation was used to isolate peripheral blood mononuclear cells from blood. The sequencing input was blood T cells: a sorted CD56 or NKG2C T cell subset, CD4+ or CD8+ T cells, or bulk PBMC T cells (not recorded which). The receptor was isolated from a man aged 18 to 69 in good health.

The CDR3 amino acid sequence is: CASSGDGNTIYF. The chain uses TRBV2 and TRBJ1-3; lacking DNA, the TRBD1 call made by TCRdb goes unchecked. From the cysteine through the phenylalanine, the CDR3 covers 12 amino acids. The coding DNA is unavailable. The germline V gene encodes CDR1 SNHLY and CDR2 FYNNEI.